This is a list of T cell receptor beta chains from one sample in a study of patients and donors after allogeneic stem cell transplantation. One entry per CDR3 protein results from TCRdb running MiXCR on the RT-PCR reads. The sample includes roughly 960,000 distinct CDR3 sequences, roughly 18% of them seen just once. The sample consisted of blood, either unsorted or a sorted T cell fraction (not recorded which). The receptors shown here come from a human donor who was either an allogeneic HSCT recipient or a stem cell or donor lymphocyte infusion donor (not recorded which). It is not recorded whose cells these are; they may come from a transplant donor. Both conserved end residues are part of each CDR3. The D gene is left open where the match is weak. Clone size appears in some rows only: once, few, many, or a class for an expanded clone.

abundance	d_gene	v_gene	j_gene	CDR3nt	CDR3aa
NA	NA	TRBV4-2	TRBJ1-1	TGTGCCAGCAGCCAAGATGTCAGACTGAACACTGAAGCTTTCTTT	CASSQDVRLNTEAFF
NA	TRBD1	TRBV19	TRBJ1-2	TGTGCCAGTAGCAAACCGGGACAGGCGGGTGGCTACACCTTC	CASSKPGQAGGYTF
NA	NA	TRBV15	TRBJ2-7	TGTGCCACCAGCAGAGGGGGGGGACAGACCTACGAGCAGTACTTC	CATSRGGGQTYEQYF
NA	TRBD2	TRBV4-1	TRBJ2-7	TGCGCCAGCAGCCAAGCCCCGAACAGCGGGAGGGCCTACGAGCAGTACTTC	CASSQAPNSGRAYEQYF
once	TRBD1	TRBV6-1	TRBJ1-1	TGTGCCAGCAGCCGGCCAGGGGGCTATAGTAACACTGAAGCTTTCTTT	CASSRPGGYSNTEAFF
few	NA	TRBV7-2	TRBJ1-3	TGTGCCAGCAGCGAATATTACGGTGCCCTCTCTGGAAACACCATATATTTT	CASSEYYGALSGNTIYF
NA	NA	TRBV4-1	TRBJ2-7	TGCGCCAGCAGCCCCGCCTTCGGGGAGCAGTACTTC	CASSPAFGEQYF
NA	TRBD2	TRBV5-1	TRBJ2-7	TGCGCCAGCAGCTTGGCCCCCAGCGGGGGTAAGCAGTACTTC	CASSLAPSGGKQYF
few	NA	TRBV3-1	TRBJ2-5	TGTGCCAGCAGCCCCCGGGGGGCCGTTAGGGAGACCCAGTACTTC	CASSPRGAVRETQYF
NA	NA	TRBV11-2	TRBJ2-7	TGTGCCAGCAGCTTGCCCAGGGGACCCGGCGAGCAGTACTTC	CASSLPRGPGEQYF
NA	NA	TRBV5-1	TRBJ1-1	TGCGCCAGCAGCTTGTTGGACACCTCCCTTGGGGACACTGAAGCTTTCTTT	CASSLLDTSLGDTEAFF
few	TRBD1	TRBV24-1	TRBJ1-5	TGTGCCACCGGTAGGGACAGTAGCAATCAGCCCCAGCATTTT	CATGRDSSNQPQHF
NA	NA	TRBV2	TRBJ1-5	TGTGCCAGCAGGTCGGCCAGGGTCAATCAGCCCCAGCATTTT	CASRSARVNQPQHF
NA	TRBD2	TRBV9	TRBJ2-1	TGTGCCAGCAGCAATACAGCGGGAGGGCGTTACAATGAGCAGTTCTTC	CASSNTAGGRYNEQFF
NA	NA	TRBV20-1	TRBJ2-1	TGCAGTGCTTGGCCCGGGGAGGGGGTCCTCTCCTACAATGAGCAGTTCTTC	CSAWPGEGVLSYNEQFF
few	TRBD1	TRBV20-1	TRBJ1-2	TGCAGTGCTAGGGCCCAGGGGGCGGAGGGCTACACCTTC	CSARAQGAEGYTF
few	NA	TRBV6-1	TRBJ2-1	TGTGCCAGCAGTCCGACCTCACTCGAGGCGGGTGAGCAGTTCTTC	CASSPTSLEAGEQFF
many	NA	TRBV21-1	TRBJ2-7	TGTGCCAGCAGCAAAAATCACGGCGATTACGAGCAGTACTTC	CASSKNHGDYEQYF
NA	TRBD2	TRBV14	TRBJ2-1	TGTGCCAGCAGCCAAGAATCTAGCGGGGGTCACAATGAGCAGTTCTTC	CASSQESSGGHNEQFF
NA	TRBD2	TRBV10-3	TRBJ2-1	TGTGCCATCAGTGAGATCGAGCGGGAGATGAATGAGCAGTTCTTC	CAISEIEREMNEQFF
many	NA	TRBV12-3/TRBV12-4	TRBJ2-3	TGTGCCAGCAGTTTCCGTAAGAGGGCTGTGCCTGACACAGATACGCAGTATTTT	CASSFRKRAVPDTDTQYF
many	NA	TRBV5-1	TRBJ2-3	TGCGCCAGCAGCTTGGCCGTGGAAGGAGATACGCAGTATTTT	CASSLAVEGDTQYF
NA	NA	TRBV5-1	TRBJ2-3	TGCGCCTGCCGGGTAGTCGGCACAGATACGCAGTATTTT	CACRVVGTDTQYF
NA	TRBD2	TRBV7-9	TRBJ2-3	TGTGCCAGCAGCCTTGAGCGGGGGCCCTCTCCGGATACGCAGTATTTT	CASSLERGPSPDTQYF
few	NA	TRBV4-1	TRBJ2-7	TGCGCCAGCAGCCAAGGGCGCGGGGTCTCTACCCACGACGAGCAGTACTTC	CASSQGRGVSTHDEQYF
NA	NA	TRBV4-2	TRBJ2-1	TGTGCCAGCAGCCAAGCACTAGGGGGCTCCTACAATGAGCAGTTCTTC	CASSQALGGSYNEQFF
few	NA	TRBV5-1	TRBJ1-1	TGCGCCAGCAACCCCAGGGAAGGGCTGAACACTGAAGCTTTCTTT	CASNPREGLNTEAFF
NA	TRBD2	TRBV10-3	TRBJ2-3	TGTGCCATCACTATTGAGAGGACTAGCGGGTGGAGCACAGATACGCAGTATTTT	CAITIERTSGWSTDTQYF
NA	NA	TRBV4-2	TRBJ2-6	TGTGCCAGCAGCCTACTTTCTCGCTCTGGGGCCAACGTCCTGACTTTC	CASSLLSRSGANVLTF
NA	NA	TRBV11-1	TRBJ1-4	TGTGCCAGCAGCTTAGGTACTTCGGACACCGAAAAACTGTTTTTT	CASSLGTSDTEKLFF
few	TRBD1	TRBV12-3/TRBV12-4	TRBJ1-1	TGTGCCAGCAGTTTAGTTCGAGGGACAGGGGGCTACACTGAAGCTTTCTTT	CASSLVRGTGGYTEAFF
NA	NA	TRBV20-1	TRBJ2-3	TGCAGTGCTAGGCCAGCGGGCGCCGGTAGAGATACGCAGTATTTT	CSARPAGAGRDTQYF
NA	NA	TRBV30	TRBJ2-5	TGTGCCTGGAAAGGGGCCAGGGAGACCCAGTACTTC	CAWKGARETQYF
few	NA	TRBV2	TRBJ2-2	TGTGCCAGCAGTATTGACGGCGGGGAGCTGTTTTTT	CASSIDGGELFF
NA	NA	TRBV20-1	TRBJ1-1	TGCAGTGACCAACGACGGGAGAACACTGAAGCTTTCTTT	CSDQRRENTEAFF
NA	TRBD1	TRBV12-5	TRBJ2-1	TGTGCTAGTGGTTTGGTACGGGACAGGGGGGAGGATGAGCAGTTCTTC	CASGLVRDRGEDEQFF
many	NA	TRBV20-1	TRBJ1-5	TGCAGTGCTAGCCCCGCCCGGGAGGATAGCAATCAGCCCCAGCATTTT	CSASPAREDSNQPQHF
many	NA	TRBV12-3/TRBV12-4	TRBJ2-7	TGTGCCAGCAGTTTAGGTTCCCCTTCCAGGGAGTACTTC	CASSLGSPSREYF
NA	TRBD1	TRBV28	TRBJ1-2	TGTGCCAGCAGATCCAGGGGGCTGGGCTATGGCTACACCTTC	CASRSRGLGYGYTF
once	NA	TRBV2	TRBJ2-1	TGTGCCAGCAGCATAGGACTCTTTTACAATGAGCAGTTCTTC	CASSIGLFYNEQFF
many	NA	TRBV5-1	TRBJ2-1	TGCGCCAGCAGCTTGGGAGCGGGCTCCTACAATGAGCAGTTCTTC	CASSLGAGSYNEQFF
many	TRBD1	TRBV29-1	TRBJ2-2	TGCAGCGTGACAGGGGAGGTGAACACCGGGGAGCTGTTTTTT	CSVTGEVNTGELFF
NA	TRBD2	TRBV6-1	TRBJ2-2	TGTGCCAGCACCCCGGGGAGGGAGGGAGACGGGGAGCTGTTTTTT	CASTPGREGDGELFF
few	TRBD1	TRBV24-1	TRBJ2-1	TGTGCCACCAGTGATTCCTGGACAGGTGAGGGGAATGAGCAGTTCTTC	CATSDSWTGEGNEQFF
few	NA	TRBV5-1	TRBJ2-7	TGCGCCAGCTCTCCCGGCAGGGACTTGGACGAGCAGTACTTC	CASSPGRDLDEQYF
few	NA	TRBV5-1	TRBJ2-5	TGCGCCAGCAGCTCTGAGTCCGGGGAGACCCAGTACTTC	CASSSESGETQYF
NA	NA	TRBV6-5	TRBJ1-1	TGTGCCAGCAGTTCTTCCAGGTACACTGAAGCTTTCTTT	CASSSSRYTEAFF
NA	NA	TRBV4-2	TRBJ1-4	TGTGCCAGCAGCGGGACGGACGAAAAACTGTTTTTT	CASSGTDEKLFF
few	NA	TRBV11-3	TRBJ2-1	TGTGCCAGCAGCTTGTCACAGGGACCTGAGCAGTTCTTC	CASSLSQGPEQFF